This T cell receptor (beta chain) is from a study of response to subunit inactivated influenza vaccine. In TCRdb, the RT-PCR reads were re-called with MiXCR into one record per CDR3 protein. This sample has about 540,000 distinct CDR3 sequences; approximately 22% occur once, and the top ten carry about 2.8%. From germline, CDR1 is SGDLS and CDR2 YYNGEE. The ends were cut back, 0 bases at V and 5 bases at J, with 11 bases in the middle. This CDR3 comprises 14 residues. These data were also filed under a second study, of T cells expressing NK-cell markers. That work adds: TCR beta cDNA was made by 5'RACE template switching with UMIs. Of eight sequenced donors, seven were HCMV-seropositive and one HCMV-seronegative. NKG2C+ dominant clonotypes from 5 to 7 donors made up about 1.0-8% of CD8+ T cells. These clonotypes also led the CD3+CD56-NKG2C+ fraction in several donors.

Specimen: CD4+ T cells sorted from PBMCs, collected 12 days after vaccination. This TCR was sampled from a man in his forties or fifties who received an inactivated influenza vaccine. The V call is TRBV9, the J call TRBJ1-1; D is undetermined. The CDR3 DNA sequence: TGTGCCAGCAGCGTAGATTCCTTAAGAACTGAAGCTTTCTTT. Translating gives CASSVDSLRTEAFF.